A single sample gave rise to the 19 T cell receptor beta chains below, sequenced in a study of blood T cell repertoires in COVID-19. Libraries were prepared by immunoSEQ multiplex PCR; TCRdb keeps only in-frame clonotypes and omits some of them. The sample records 65,000 to 90,000 clones, about 86% being singletons. Sequences were obtained from peripheral blood. The source of these receptors is a woman older than 75 in a cohort sampled during active or convalescent COVID-19.

The chain carries TRBV9 and TRBJ1-4, with D unresolved. From germline, CDR1 is SGDLS and CDR2 YYNGEE. This CDR3 is 15 amino acids long. Trimming took off 0 bases at V and 4 bases at J, with 10 bases between the two ends. CDR3 sequence (DNA): TGTGCCAGCAGCGTAGCGGGAGATCTTAATGAAAAACTGTTTTTT. Translation gives CASSVAGDLNEKLFF.

The genes are TRBV3-1 (or the pseudogene TRBV3-2) and TRBJ2-7, with 7 positions matching TRBD2. The germline V gene encodes CDR1 LGHDT and CDR2 YNNKEL (reference sequence). The CDR3 is 14 residues long. Germline trimming cut 3 bases from V and 5 bases from J; bases unmatched to any gene: 7. In DNA, the CDR3 is TGTGCCAGCAGCCACGCGGGAGCCTTGGACGAGCAGTACTTC. Amino acid sequence: CASSHAGALDEQYF.

This clone came up once. The chain couples TRBV19 to TRBJ2-2, with D perhaps matching TRBD1 (6 bases). Germline lookup yields CDR1 LNHDA and CDR2 SQIVND (reference sequence). V was pared by 5 bases and J by 0 bases, with 10 bases between. This CDR3 has 15 residues. The CDR3 region is CASSLRTANTGELFF. The CDR3 DNA follows: TGTGCCAGTAGTCTGAGGACAGCGAACACCGGGGAGCTGTTTTTT.

CDR3 protein: CASSLASQETQYF. In nucleotides, the CDR3 is TGTGCCAGCAGCTTAGCCAGTCAAGAGACCCAGTACTTC. V usage is TRBV7-3 and J usage is TRBJ2-5; D gene uncertain. This CDR3 has 13 amino acids. In germline, CDR1 is SGHTA, CDR2 FQGTGA. V shed 2 bases and J shed 2 bases, with 6 bases lying between them.

The rearrangement joins TRBV5-1 to TRBJ1-1; 8 bases fit TRBD1. Germline CDR1 reads SGHRS; CDR2 reads YFSETQ. With 4 bases clipped from V and 1 base from J, the junction kept 6 bases outside the gene matches. CDR3 length: 15 residues. CDR3 in amino acids: CASSLQTGANTEAFF. Written as DNA, the CDR3 is TGCGCCAGCAGCCTACAGACAGGGGCGAACACTGAAGCTTTCTTT.

The rearrangement joins TRBV18 to TRBJ1-2, with D perhaps matching TRBD1 (5 bases). The CDR3 contains 13 residues. CDR1 and CDR2 from the germline V gene are KGHSH and LQKENI. V lost 4 bases and J lost 6, with 12 bases in between. The CDR3: CASSQLSQDGYTF. The CDR3 nucleotides are TGTGCCAGCTCACAGTTGTCACAGGATGGCTACACCTTC.

This chain uses TRBV6-5 with TRBJ2-1; 9 nucleotides agree with TRBD1. Losses at the gene ends were 10 bases for V and 3 bases for J; bases not matched to a gene: 4. Germline CDR1 is MNHEY and CDR2 is SVGAGI. This CDR3 contains 13 residues. CDR3 nucleotide sequence: TGTGCCACAGGACAGGGGAGCTACAATGAGCAGTTCTTC. Translation gives CATGQGSYNEQFF.

This chain links TRBV24-1 with TRBJ1-3; no firm D call. The germline V gene has CDR1 KGHDR and CDR2 SFDVKD. This CDR3 is built from 15 residues. The V gene lost 5 bases and the J gene lost 0 bases, with 10 bases spanning the gap. DNA of the CDR3: TGTGCCACCAGTGCACCTGAACTCTCTGGAAACACCATATATTTT. Its protein product is CATSAPELSGNTIYF.

The rearrangement links TRBV19 to TRBJ1-1; D might be TRBD1 (5 bases). The V gene lost 2 bases and the J gene lost 0 bases, with 19 bases spanning the gap. CDR3 length: 18 residues. Looked up from germline, CDR1 is LNHDA and CDR2 is SQIVND (reference sequence). This CDR3 reads CASSILSSGANLNTEAFF. The CDR3 DNA sequence: TGTGCCAGTAGTATATTGAGCAGCGGGGCAAATCTGAACACTGAAGCTTTCTTT.

V usage is TRBV29-1 and J usage is TRBJ2-3; no definite D call. Germline V CDR1 and CDR2: SQVTM, ANQGSEA. CDR3 length: 14 amino acids. Deletions cut 5 bases from V and 0 bases from J, with 12 bases between. The CDR3 DNA follows: TGCAGCGTTCCCACCCGGTTTAGCACAGATACGCAGTATTTT. Amino acid sequence: CSVPTRFSTDTQYF.

J is TRBJ2-1 and V is TRBV14, with unresolved D. Germline CDR1 SGHDN, CDR2 FVKESK. V lost 0 bases and J 7 bases, leaving 10 bases between the germline ends. The CDR3 is 14 residues long. CDR3 bases: TGTGCCAGCAGCCAAGATCAATTCGGGAATGAGCAGTTCTTC. Encoded protein: CASSQDQFGNEQFF.

This clone was picked up one time. This chain uses TRBV5-1 with TRBJ1-2, with a possible D match to TRBD1 (6 bases). The CDR3 has 15 residues. V lost 0 bases and J 2 bases, leaving 11 bases between the germline ends. Germline V lookup: CDR1 SGHRS, CDR2 YFSETQ. The CDR3 coding sequence is TGCGCCAGCAGCTTGGGACTCGGACAGAACTATGGCTACACCTTC. It translates to CASSLGLGQNYGYTF.

The chain is built from TRBV19 and TRBJ2-3; TRBD2 matches 9 bases. The CDR3 totals 15 residues. The trim removed 5 bases at V and 3 bases at J, leaving 6 bases unmatched. CDR1 and CDR2 from the germline V gene are LNHDA and SQIVND (reference sequence). CDR3 region: CASSLAGVGTDTQYF. In nucleotides, the CDR3 is TGTGCCAGTAGTTTAGCGGGAGTAGGGACAGATACGCAGTATTTT.

The chain joins TRBV7-2 to TRBJ2-5; D uncertain. The CDR3 covers 13 residues. The V end was cut by 1 base, the J end by 5 bases, with 8 bases between. Germline V lookup: CDR1 SGHTA, CDR2 FQGNSA. This CDR3 is CASSLVVVETQYF. CDR3 DNA sequence: TGTGCCAGCAGCTTAGTAGTAGTGGAGACCCAGTACTTC.

V and J are TRBV18 and TRBJ1-2, with D perhaps TRBD1 (6 bases). V lost 3 bases and J lost 5, with 13 bases in between. The germline CDR1 and CDR2 sequences are KGHSH and LQKENI. The CDR3 is 14 residues long. The CDR3 DNA reads TGTGCCAGCTCACCCCAGGGGCCGGGGTATGGCTACACCTTC. It codes for CASSPQGPGYGYTF.

The rearrangement joins TRBV9 to TRBJ1-6; no clear D. Germline CDR1 SGDLS, CDR2 YYNGEE. Trimming took off 5 bases at V and 6 bases at J, with 12 bases between the two ends. The CDR3 has 14 residues. CDR3 nucleotide sequence: TGTGCCAGCAGGGAGGGTAATACTAATTCACCCCTCCACTTT. Its translation is CASREGNTNSPLHF.

The V call is TRBV5-1, the J call TRBJ2-2; tentative D call: TRBD2 (6 bases). V gave up 0 bases and J gave up 4 bases, with 13 bases separating them. Germline CDR1 SGHRS, CDR2 YFSETQ. This CDR3 region has 16 residues. This chain's CDR3 is CASSLAAGFGTGELFF. In nucleotides, the CDR3 is TGCGCCAGCAGCTTGGCTGCGGGGTTCGGCACCGGGGAGCTGTTTTTT.

The chain links TRBV7-2 to TRBJ2-5; no clear D. The CDR3 loop spans 13 amino acids. Trimming pared 3 bases from V and 5 bases from J, leaving 10 bases between. Germline V gives CDR1 SGHTA, CDR2 FQGNSA. The CDR3 DNA reads as TGTGCCAGCAGCTTCGTATTCGGGGAGACCCAGTACTTC. This encodes CASSFVFGETQYF.

The chain has TRBV18 and TRBJ1-1, with D tentatively TRBD1 (5 bases). This CDR3 region has 14 residues. Trimming left V 4 bases short and J 1 base short, with 10 bases between. Germline V gene data show CDR1 as KGHSH and CDR2 as LQKENI. In nucleotides, the CDR3 is TGTGCCAGCTCACTGAGTAGGGGGAACACTGAAGCTTTCTTT. Translated: CASSLSRGNTEAFF.